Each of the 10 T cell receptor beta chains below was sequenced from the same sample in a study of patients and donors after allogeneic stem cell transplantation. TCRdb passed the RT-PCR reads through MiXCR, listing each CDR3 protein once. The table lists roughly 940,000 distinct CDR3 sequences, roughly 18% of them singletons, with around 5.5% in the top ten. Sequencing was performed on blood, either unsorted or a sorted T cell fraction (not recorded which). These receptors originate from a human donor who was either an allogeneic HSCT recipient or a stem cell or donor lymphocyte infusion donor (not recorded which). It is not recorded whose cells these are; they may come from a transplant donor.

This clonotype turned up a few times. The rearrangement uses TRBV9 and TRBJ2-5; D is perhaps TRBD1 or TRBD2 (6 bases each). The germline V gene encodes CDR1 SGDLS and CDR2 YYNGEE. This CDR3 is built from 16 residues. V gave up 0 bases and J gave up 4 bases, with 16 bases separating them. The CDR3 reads CASSVEVRGPVETQYF. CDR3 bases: TGTGCCAGCAGCGTAGAAGTTCGGGGGCCGGTAGAGACCCAGTACTTC. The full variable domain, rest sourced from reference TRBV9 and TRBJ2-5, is DSGVTQTPKHLITATGQRVTLRCSPRSGDLSVYWYQQSLDQGLQFLIQYYNGEERAKGNILERFSAQQFPDLHSELNLSSLELGDSALYFCASSVEVRGPVETQYFGPGTRLLVL.

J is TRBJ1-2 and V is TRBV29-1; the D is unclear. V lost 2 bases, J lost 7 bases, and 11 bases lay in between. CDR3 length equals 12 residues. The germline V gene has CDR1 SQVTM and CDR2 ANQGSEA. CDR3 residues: CSVELSSAGYTF. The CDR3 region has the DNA TGCAGCGTTGAATTGAGTTCGGCTGGCTACACCTTC.

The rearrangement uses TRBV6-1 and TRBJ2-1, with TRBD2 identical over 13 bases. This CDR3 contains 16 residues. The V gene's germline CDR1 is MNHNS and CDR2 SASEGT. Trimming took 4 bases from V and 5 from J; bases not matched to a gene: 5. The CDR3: CASSAGGLAGHNEQFF. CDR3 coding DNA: TGTGCCAGCAGTGCGGGGGGACTAGCGGGGCACAATGAGCAGTTCTTC.

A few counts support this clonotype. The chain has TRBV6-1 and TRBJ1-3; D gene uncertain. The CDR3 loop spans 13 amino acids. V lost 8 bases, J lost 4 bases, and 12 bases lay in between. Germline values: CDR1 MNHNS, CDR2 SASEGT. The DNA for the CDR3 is TGTGCCAGCGGTACACCGCTGGGAAACACCATATATTTT. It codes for CASGTPLGNTIYF.

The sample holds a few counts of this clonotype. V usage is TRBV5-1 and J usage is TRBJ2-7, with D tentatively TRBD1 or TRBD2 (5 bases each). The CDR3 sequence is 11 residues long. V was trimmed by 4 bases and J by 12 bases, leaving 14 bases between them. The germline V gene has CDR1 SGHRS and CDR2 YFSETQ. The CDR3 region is CASSDGTKWYF. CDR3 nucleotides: TGCGCCAGCAGCGACGGGACGAAGTGGTACTTC.

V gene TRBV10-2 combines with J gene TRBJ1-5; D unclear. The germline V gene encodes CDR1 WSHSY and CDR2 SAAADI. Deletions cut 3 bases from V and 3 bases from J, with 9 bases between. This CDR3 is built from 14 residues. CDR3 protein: CASSERPDNQPQHF. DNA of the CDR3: TGCGCCAGCAGTGAACGGCCGGACAATCAGCCCCAGCATTTT.

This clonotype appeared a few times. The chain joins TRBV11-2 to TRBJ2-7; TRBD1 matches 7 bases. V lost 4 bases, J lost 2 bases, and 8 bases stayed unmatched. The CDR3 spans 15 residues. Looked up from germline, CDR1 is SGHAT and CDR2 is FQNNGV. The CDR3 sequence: CASSYIRDSTYEQYF. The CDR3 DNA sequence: TGTGCCAGCAGCTATATCCGGGACAGCACCTACGAGCAGTACTTC.

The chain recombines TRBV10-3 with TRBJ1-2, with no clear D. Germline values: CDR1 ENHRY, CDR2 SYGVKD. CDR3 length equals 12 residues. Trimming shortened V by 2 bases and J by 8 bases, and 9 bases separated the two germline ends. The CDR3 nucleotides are TGTGCCATCAGTGAGCGAGACAAGGGCTACACCTTC. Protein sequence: CAISERDKGYTF.

CDR3 sequence reads: CASTLKNTEAFF. CDR3 DNA sequence: TGTGCCAGCACCCTCAAGAACACTGAAGCTTTCTTT. The J gene is TRBJ1-1, the V gene TRBV6-2 or TRBV6-3; D unresolved. The CDR3 contains 12 residues. Looked up from germline, CDR1 is MNHEY and CDR2 is SVGEGT. V was pared by 7 bases and J by 1 base, with 7 bases between.

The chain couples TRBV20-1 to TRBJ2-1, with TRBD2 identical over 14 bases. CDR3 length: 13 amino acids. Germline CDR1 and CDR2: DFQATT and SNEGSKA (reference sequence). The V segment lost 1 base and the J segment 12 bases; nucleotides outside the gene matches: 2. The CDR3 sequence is CSARVTSGRGQFF. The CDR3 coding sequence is TGCAGTGCTAGAGTGACTAGCGGGAGGGGGCAGTTCTTC.